The clone carrying this TCR beta chain was seen many times. The record originates from a study of early T cells in non-severe SARS-CoV-2 infection. Overall study context: Sequenced bulk RNA came from whole blood that was unsorted, and chains were unpaired.

The library protocol tagged individual cDNA molecules with unique molecular identifiers. TCRdb reprocessed the 5' RACE reads with MiXCR, giving one entry per CDR3 protein. The sample carries over 75,000 distinct CDR3 sequences, 14% to 15% recorded once. The CDR3 runs to 15 residues. The V end lost 1 base, the J end lost 0 bases, and 7 bases lay between the germline ends. In germline, CDR1 is SGHVS, CDR2 FNYEAQ. This clonotype originated in an adult who was a healthcare worker with PCR-confirmed SARS-CoV-2 infection or an uninfected control (not recorded which). The chain has TRBV7-6 and TRBJ1-3, with no clear D. Sample: whole blood. The CDR3 sequence is CASSLGRSSGNTIYF. In nucleotides, the CDR3 is TGTGCCAGCAGCTTAGGCAGAAGCTCTGGAAACACCATATATTTT.